Detailed here is one T cell receptor (beta chain). Its antigen remains unknown. The data were taken from a study of beta chain features in type 1 diabetes. Whole-study results and caveats: All four CD4+ subsets of Type 1 diabetes patients contained TCRB CDR3s that were moderately but significantly shorter.

Central memory, naive, regulatory and stem cell-like memory CD4+ cells were sorted by CD45RO/CCR7/CD25/CD127/CD95/CD27. Over 95% purity was reached by all sorted populations. CDR3 size: 14 residues. CDR1 and CDR2 from the germline V gene are KGHSH and LQKENI. V gave up 3 bases and J gave up 7 bases, with 13 bases separating them. Of the isolated RNA, all was reverse transcribed, and so the sequenced material was expressed TCRB transcripts. The table came from immunoSEQ multiplex PCR; TCRdb's copy has only in-frame clones and leaves some out. This sample has about 740,000 clones, with under 15% found just once.

The chain recombines TRBV18 with TRBJ2-4, with D perhaps TRBD1 or TRBD2 (5 bases each). The sequence was obtained from a man aged 18 to 30 with type 1 diabetes. Material: naive CD4+ T cells from blood. The CDR3 protein is CASSPFPGPNIQYF. The CDR3 DNA reads as TGTGCCAGCTCACCCTTCCCGGGACCGAACATTCAGTACTTC.